The 25 T cell receptor beta chains given below trace back to one sample, sequenced in a study of regulatory T cells in long-lasting Graves disease. HTBI primers from iRepertoire and Arm-PCR of CDR3 regions yielded the TCR beta libraries. TCRdb re-called the multiplex PCR reads through MiXCR, storing one row per CDR3 protein. The sample yields about 320,000 distinct CDR3 sequences, roughly 18% seen once. Regarding time point: newly diagnosed GD, antithyroid drugs for less than 3 months. Following extraction of RNA from PBMCs, that RNA was used to make the TCR library. Here the sequenced sample was peripheral blood mononuclear cells (PBMCs), taken at new diagnosis, from a patient treated with antithyroid drugs. The receptors come from a female donor with Graves disease.

This clonotype was picked up many times. The rearrangement joins TRBV29-1 to TRBJ2-1; tentatively, D is TRBD2 (6 bases). The CDR3 length is 12 residues. V shed 7 bases and J shed 7 bases, with 14 bases lying between them. CDR1 and CDR2 (germline): SQVTM, ANQGSEA. The CDR3 nucleotides read TGCAGCGATAGCGGAGTCCGGAATGAGCAGTTCTTC. Translating it yields CSDSGVRNEQFF.

This clonotype was seen ten or more times. The V call is TRBV19, the J call TRBJ2-1; 7 bases match TRBD1. The J segment lost 8 bases and the V segment lost 0 bases, leaving 7 bases of the junction unmatched. The germline CDR1 and CDR2 sequences are LNHDA and SQIVND (reference sequence). This CDR3 comprises 15 residues. The CDR3 DNA reads as TGTGCCAGTAGTATAGACCGGGACAGCCTTGATGAGCAGTTCTTC. Its protein product is CASSIDRDSLDEQFF. Full variable domain (outside the CDR3, taken from reference TRBV19 and TRBJ2-1): DGGITQSPKYLFRKEGQNVTLSCEQNLNHDAMYWYRQDPGQGLRLIYYSQIVNDFQKGDIAEGYSVSREKKESFPLTVTSAQKNPTAFYLCASSIDRDSLDEQFFGPGTRLTVL.

This clonotype was picked up many times. The V and J genes are TRBV6-1 and TRBJ2-1; D might be TRBD1 (5 bases). V was trimmed by 5 bases and J by 5 bases, leaving 10 bases between them. The germline V gene has CDR1 MNHNS and CDR2 SASEGT. CDR3 length: 13 residues. The CDR3 coding sequence is TGTGCCAGCAGTCCCCAGGGTAACAATGAGCAGTTCTTC. It specifies CASSPQGNNEQFF.

This clonotype was counted a few times. V gene TRBV5-4 combines with J gene TRBJ1-4; D unresolved. V lost 4 bases, J lost 7 bases, and 14 bases lay in between. The germline CDR1 and CDR2 sequences are SGHNT and YYREEE (reference sequence). The CDR3 runs 14 residues. CDR3 region: CASSPRDEVEKLFF. As DNA, the CDR3 is TGTGCCAGCAGCCCCCGTGATGAGGTTGAAAAACTGTTTTTT.

This clonotype has only a few counts. This sequence joins TRBV20-1 and TRBJ2-1; maybe TRBD1 (6 bases). Germline-derived CDR1 and CDR2 are DFQATT and SNEGSKA (reference sequence). The V end lost 1 base, the J end lost 4 bases, and 14 bases lay between the germline ends. CDR3 size: 15 residues. CDR3 amino acids: CSARGGPTGYNEQFF. In nucleotides, the CDR3 is TGCAGTGCTAGAGGGGGGCCAACCGGGTACAATGAGCAGTTCTTC.

Regarding this clonotype: A much larger clone is a single base away; this may be a read error. The gene calls are TRBV12-3 or TRBV12-4 and TRBJ2-7, with a tentative D call TRBD2 (5 bases). V lost 4 bases, J lost 2 bases, and 12 bases lay in between. This CDR3 comprises 14 residues. The CDR3, as DNA: TGTGCCAGCAGTTCATCCGCGGGCCCCTACGAGCAGTACTTC. Protein sequence: CASSSSAGPYEQYF.

This chain links TRBV7-2 with TRBJ1-3; D unresolved. V was pared by 5 bases and J by 4 bases, with 9 bases between. Germline V CDR1 and CDR2: SGHTA, FQGNSA. The CDR3 length is 13 residues. Written as DNA, the CDR3 is TGTGCCAGCAGCCACGCGTCAGGAAACACCATATATTTT. Its translation: CASSHASGNTIYF. The variable domain in full, with the rest retrieved from reference TRBV7-2 and TRBJ1-3, is GAGVSQSPSNKVTEKGKDVELRCDPISGHTALYWYRQSLGQGLEFLIYFQGNSAPDKSGLPSDRFSAERTGGSVSTLTIQRTQQEDSAVYLCASSHASGNTIYFGEGSWLTVV.

This chain links TRBV7-8 with TRBJ2-3; unclear D gene. The CDR3 runs 13 residues. The germline V gene encodes CDR1 SGHVS and CDR2 FQNEAQ. V was clipped by 1 base and J by 6 bases, with 8 bases between them. In DNA form, the CDR3 reads TGTGCCAGCAGCTTAGTTCCTTGGGATACGCAGTATTTT. Translating it yields CASSLVPWDTQYF. Based on the CDR3 plus reference TRBV7-8 and TRBJ2-3, the full variable domain is GAGVSQSPRYKVAKRGQDVALRCDPISGHVSLFWYQQALGQGPEFLTYFQNEAQLDKSGLPSDRFFAERPEGSVSTLKIQRTQQEDSAVYLCASSLVPWDTQYFGPGTRLTVL.

This clonotype has at least ten counts. The chain uses TRBV2 and TRBJ1-1, with D perhaps TRBD1 (5 bases). From germline, CDR1 is SNHLY and CDR2 FYNNEI. Trimming took off 6 bases at V and 1 base at J, with 9 bases between the two ends. This CDR3 is 13 amino acids long. The CDR3 coding sequence is TGTGCCAGCAGACTGACAGCGAACACTGAAGCTTTCTTT. Amino acid sequence: CASRLTANTEAFF.

This clonotype has only one observation. This may arise from a read error, as a much more abundant clone is one base away. V is TRBV30 and J is TRBJ2-1; 9 bases are a match to TRBD2. J was trimmed by 10 bases and V by 0 bases; bases with no gene match: 7. The CDR3 covers 14 residues. Germline V lookup: CDR1 GTSNPN, CDR2 SVGIG (reference sequence). The chain's CDR3 is CAWSVGTSYYEQFF. CDR3 DNA: TGTGCCTGGAGTGTCGGGACTAGCTATTACGAGCAGTTCTTC.

This clonotype has a handful of counts. V and J are TRBV6-2 or TRBV6-3 and TRBJ2-7; perhaps D is TRBD1 or TRBD2 (5 bases each). Trimming took 0 bases from V and 2 from J, leaving 11 bases between them. The germline gives CDR1 MNHEY, CDR2 SVGEGT. The CDR3 spans 15 residues. In nucleotides, the CDR3 is TGTGCCAGCAGTTACTCCTGGGGACCAACCTACGAGCAGTACTTC. Translation: CASSYSWGPTYEQYF.

In its sample, this clonotype was seen many times. The chain is built from TRBV27 and TRBJ2-1; a possible D gene is TRBD2 (5 bases). Germline V gene lookup returns CDR1 MNHEY and CDR2 SMNVEV (reference sequence). V was clipped by 5 bases and J by 0 bases, with 17 bases between them. The CDR3 loop spans 17 amino acids. CDR3: CASSGRLTISSYNEQFF. Written as DNA, the CDR3 is TGTGCCAGCAGTGGACGACTAACCATTAGCTCCTACAATGAGCAGTTCTTC.

This clonotype was seen at least ten times. This chain uses TRBV6-5 with TRBJ2-5, with 11 bases matching TRBD2. The CDR3 sequence is 15 residues long. With V trimmed by 2 bases and J by 5 bases, 4 bases remained unmatched. Germline lookup yields CDR1 MNHEY and CDR2 SVGAGI. CDR3 coding DNA: TGTGCCAGCAGTTACGGGACTAGCGGTGCCGAGACCCAGTACTTC. It codes for CASSYGTSGAETQYF.

This clonotype was seen a few times. The chain links TRBV6-1 to TRBJ1-5; perhaps TRBD1 as D (5 bases). V lost 7 bases, J lost 8 bases, and 12 bases lay in between. The CDR3 runs 12 residues. The germline V gene has CDR1 MNHNS and CDR2 SASEGT. CDR3 amino acids: CASKRGEEPQHF. For the CDR3, the DNA is TGTGCCAGCAAACGGGGGGAAGAGCCCCAGCATTTT.

Many counts were recorded for this clonotype. The CDR3 spells CASSSVGQGYRNEQFF. Here the CDR3 DNA reads TGTGCCAGCAGCTCGGTGGGGCAGGGGTATCGCAATGAGCAGTTCTTC. The rearrangement joins TRBV7-8 to TRBJ2-1, with D possibly matching TRBD1 (6 bases). From germline, CDR1 is SGHVS and CDR2 FQNEAQ. V was shortened by 4 bases and J by 6 bases, with 19 bases between the two germline ends. CDR3 size: 16 residues. Full variable domain (missing parts from reference TRBV7-8 and TRBJ2-1): GAGVSQSPRYKVAKRGQDVALRCDPISGHVSLFWYQQALGQGPEFLTYFQNEAQLDKSGLPSDRFFAERPEGSVSTLKIQRTQQEDSAVYLCASSSVGQGYRNEQFFGPGTRLTVL.

The chain combines TRBV28 with TRBJ2-4; D is uncertain. The CDR3 spans 14 residues. V lost 5 bases, J lost 8 bases, and 16 bases lay in between. CDR1 is MDHEN and CDR2 is SYDVKM in the germline V gene. The CDR3 sequence: CASSPNRVPDIQYF. Here the CDR3 DNA reads TGTGCCAGCAGTCCCAACAGAGTGCCGGACATTCAGTACTTC.

This clonotype was detected only a few times. One junction end disagrees with the germline gene, perhaps due to a read error. V usage is TRBV29-1 and J usage is TRBJ1-3, with D maybe TRBD1 (6 bases). The germline gives CDR1 SQVTM, CDR2 ANQGSEA. The CDR3 totals 8 residues. DNA of the CDR3: TGCAACGTTGAAGGGGGGTATTTT. Translated, it gives CNVEGGYF.

V and J are TRBV28 and TRBJ2-7, with TRBD2 matching 11 bases. The CDR3 covers 18 residues. After removal of 5 bases from V and 2 bases from J, the junction contained 14 bases not matched to a gene. Germline-derived CDR1 and CDR2 are MDHEN and SYDVKM. This CDR3 reads CASSPSTLAGVGAYEQYF. DNA of the CDR3: TGTGCCAGCAGTCCCTCAACACTAGCGGGAGTAGGGGCCTACGAGCAGTACTTC.

V and J are TRBV6-5 and TRBJ2-3; the match to TRBD2 covers 8 bases. Germline V gene data show CDR1 as MNHEY and CDR2 as SVGAGI. This CDR3 comprises 15 residues. V lost 10 bases to trimming and J lost 4 bases; unmatched junction nucleotides: 13. In nucleotides, the CDR3 is TGTGCCATTCGCAAGGGCGGGGGGCTGTCAGATACGCAGTATTTT. Translation gives CAIRKGGGLSDTQYF.

This clonotype was counted at least ten times. The V and J genes are TRBV7-9 and TRBJ1-2; weak D call: TRBD1 (5 bases). The CDR3 runs to 13 residues. CDR1 SEHNR and CDR2 FQNEAQ come from the germline V gene (reference sequence). Trimming pared 4 bases from V and 7 bases from J, leaving 13 bases between. The CDR3 DNA is TGTGCCAGCAGCTCCCCGCGGGGACTTGGCTACACCTTC. As protein: CASSSPRGLGYTF.

This clonotype appeared many times. The chain employs TRBV9 and TRBJ2-5; 9 positions match TRBD2. Per the germline V gene, CDR1 is SGDLS and CDR2 is YYNGEE. The V gene end was trimmed by 0 bases and the J gene end by 4 bases; junction bases not matched to a gene: 7. The CDR3 covers 16 residues. The CDR3 DNA reads TGTGCCAGCAGCGTAGCGCGGGAGGGCCTTGTAGAGACCCAGTACTTC. It is translated as CASSVAREGLVETQYF.

This clonotype was recorded many times. The chain uses TRBV6-1 and TRBJ1-5; D is possibly TRBD1 (5 bases). V lost 7 bases and J lost 5, with 18 bases in between. Germline CDR1 MNHNS, CDR2 SASEGT. The length of the CDR3 is 15 residues. The DNA of the CDR3 is TGTGCCAGCATAAGGTTTGCAGGGAAGGATCAGCCCCAGCATTTT. This encodes CASIRFAGKDQPQHF.

This clonotype was counted many times. The gene calls are TRBV20-1 and TRBJ2-5; D gene ambiguous. Germline CDR1 reads DFQATT; CDR2 reads SNEGSKA (reference sequence). Between the trimmed V and J ends, which lost 5 bases and 5 bases, there was a span of 21 bases. The CDR3 loop spans 15 amino acids. CDR3 in amino acids: CSAHSPKGGFETQYF. Written as DNA, the CDR3 is TGCAGTGCTCACTCACCGAAGGGTGGTTTCGAGACCCAGTACTTC.

This clonotype has ten or more counts. The chain joins TRBV30 to TRBJ2-3; D tentatively reads TRBD1 or TRBD2 (5 bases each). The ends were cut back, 1 base at V and 2 bases at J, with 13 bases in the middle. The CDR3 covers 15 residues. Germline V lookup: CDR1 GTSNPN, CDR2 SVGIG (reference sequence). The CDR3 region has the DNA TGTGCCTGGAGTGCGTGGGGCGGGCTCACAGATACGCAGTATTTT. Protein sequence: CAWSAWGGLTDTQYF.

This clonotype was observed a few times. This chain connects TRBV19 to TRBJ1-5; TRBD1 might be the D (5 bases). The germline V gene encodes CDR1 LNHDA and CDR2 SQIVND (reference sequence). Trimming removed 8 bases at V and 0 bases at J, with 8 bases between. The CDR3 consists of 13 residues. The CDR3 DNA follows: TGTGCCAGTTGGGACCTTAGCAATCAGCCCCAGCATTTT. Its protein is CASWDLSNQPQHF.